Below are 17 T cell receptor beta chains sequenced from a single sample in a study of neoadjuvant anti-PD-1 for oral cavity cancer. The time point is: after neoadjuvant nivolumab, at surgical resection. Data came from immunoSEQ multiplex PCR; TCRdb stores just in-frame clones and leaves some out. The data show 20,000 to 25,000 clones, with less than 50% seen just once and around 40% held by the top ten. The source was tumor tissue, collected after nivolumab (anti-PD-1) treatment. The receptor source for this set is a person between 35 and 79 years old with oral cavity squamous cell carcinoma.

The rearrangement joins TRBV19 to TRBJ1-2; TRBD1 is a possible D gene (5 bases). CDR3 size: 15 residues. Germline assignment: CDR1 LNHDA and CDR2 SQIVND (reference sequence). The V gene lost 6 bases and the J gene lost 2 bases, with 16 bases spanning the gap. CDR3 protein: CASRPRRGDNYGYTF. CDR3 in DNA: TGTGCCAGTAGACCGAGGCGAGGGGACAACTATGGCTACACCTTC.

The CDR3 bases are TGCAGCGTTGCTCGGACTAGCGGGAATTACGAGCAGTACTTC. This codes for CSVARTSGNYEQYF. This chain uses TRBV29-1 with TRBJ2-7; 12 nucleotides agree with TRBD2. V lost 4 bases to trimming and J lost 4 bases; unmatched junction nucleotides: 5. The V gene's germline CDR1 is SQVTM and CDR2 ANQGSEA. This CDR3 spans 14 amino acids.

The chain couples TRBV30 to TRBJ2-7; 9 bases fit TRBD1. The CDR3 spans 15 residues. The germline V gene has CDR1 GTSNPN and CDR2 SVGIG (reference sequence). The V and J ends lost 3 bases and 3 bases, in that order; junction bases with no gene match: 9. The CDR3 DNA reads TGTGCCTGGAGCCCGGGACAGGGAATAGTCTACGAGCAGTACTTC. Encoded protein: CAWSPGQGIVYEQYF.

The gene calls are TRBV10-2 and TRBJ2-2, with a possible D match to TRBD1 (5 bases). This CDR3 region has 14 residues. Deletions cut 5 bases from V and 3 bases from J, with 10 bases between. The germline V gene encodes CDR1 WSHSY and CDR2 SAAADI. The CDR3 loop is CASSFTGDTGELFF. CDR3 coding DNA: TGCGCCAGCAGTTTTACAGGTGACACCGGGGAGCTGTTTTTT.

The chain uses TRBV7-2 and TRBJ2-5; 8 bases agree with TRBD2. Trimming removed 1 base from V and 5 bases from J; junction bases left unmatched: 9. CDR1 and CDR2 (germline): SGHTA, FQGNSA. The CDR3 is made up of 16 amino acids. CDR3 bases: TGTGCCAGCAGCTTAGTCCGACTAGCGAAAGGGGAGACCCAGTACTTC. Translation: CASSLVRLAKGETQYF.

The chain carries TRBV6-6 and TRBJ2-7; unclear D gene. CDR3 length: 11 amino acids. The V end lost 4 bases, the J end lost 9 bases, and 10 bases lay between the germline ends. Per germline, CDR1 MNHNY and CDR2 SVGAGI (reference sequence). Here the CDR3 DNA reads TGTGCCAGCAGTTTAGGAATGGGGCAGTACTTC. Protein: CASSLGMGQYF.

This clone was seen a few times. The chain has TRBV28 and TRBJ2-4, with D possibly matching TRBD1 (5 bases). CDR3 length equals 14 residues. The V gene lost 5 bases and the J gene lost 6 bases, with 14 bases spanning the gap. In germline, CDR1 is MDHEN, CDR2 SYDVKM. The CDR3 loop reads CASSPSAGINIQYF. CDR3 DNA: TGTGCCAGCAGTCCTAGTGCAGGGATAAACATTCAGTACTTC.

This clone was observed a few times. This chain links TRBV11-2 with TRBJ1-4; D may be TRBD1 (5 bases). Trimming removed 4 bases at V and 0 bases at J, with 15 bases between. Per the germline V gene, CDR1 is SGHAT and CDR2 is FQNNGV. The CDR3 has 17 residues. CDR3 amino acids: CASSSIGAAATNEKLFF. CDR3 sequence (DNA): TGTGCCAGCAGCTCGATCGGGGCCGCTGCAACTAATGAAAAACTGTTTTTT. Using reference TRBV11-2 and TRBJ1-4 for the parts outside the CDR3, the full variable domain is EAGVAQSPRYKIIEKRQSVAFWCNPISGHATLYWYQQILGQGPKLLIQFQNNGVVDDSQLPKDRFSAERLKGVDSTLKIQPAKLEDSAVYLCASSSIGAAATNEKLFFGSGTQLSVL.

The sample holds many counts of this clone. V and J are TRBV2 and TRBJ2-5; 8 bases agree with TRBD1. J was trimmed by 2 bases and V by 10 bases; bases with no gene match: 9. CDR3 length: 14 amino acids. Germline CDR1 and CDR2: SNHLY and FYNNEI. In nucleotides, the CDR3 is TGTGCCACCCGGGACAGGAGCATTCAAGAGACCCAGTACTTC. This sequence encodes CATRDRSIQETQYF.

The gene calls are TRBV7-8 and TRBJ2-7, with 8 bases fitting TRBD1. CDR1 SGHVS and CDR2 FQNEAQ come from the germline V gene. The ends lost 2 bases at V and 6 bases at J; junction bases unmatched: 9. This CDR3 contains 15 residues. DNA of the CDR3: TGTGCCAGCAGCTTATATTTATCAGGGGGCTTCGAGCAGTACTTC. It specifies CASSLYLSGGFEQYF.

The rearrangement links TRBV9 to TRBJ1-1, with D tentatively TRBD1 (5 bases). Germline lookup yields CDR1 SGDLS and CDR2 YYNGEE. Trimming cost V 0 bases and J 5 bases, with 14 bases left between them. The CDR3 runs 15 residues. CDR3 nucleotides: TGTGCCAGCAGCGTAGAATCGTCAGGGAGGACTGAAGCTTTCTTT. Translation: CASSVESSGRTEAFF.

This clone was detected a few times. This chain links TRBV30 with TRBJ1-5; D call uncertain. Trimming left V 1 base short and J 2 bases short, with 3 bases between. The CDR3 extends over 12 amino acids. From germline, CDR1 is GTSNPN and CDR2 SVGIG (reference sequence). The CDR3 reads CAWSGGNQPQHF. The CDR3 bases are TGTGCCTGGAGTGGTGGCAATCAGCCCCAGCATTTT.

This clone occurred many times. This chain joins TRBV28 and TRBJ2-7; 7 nucleotides match TRBD1. Germline loops: CDR1 MDHEN, CDR2 SYDVKM. CDR3 length equals 15 residues. J gave up 4 bases and V 4 bases, and 10 bases lay outside the gene matches. The CDR3 is CASSSDRLGPYEQYF. The CDR3 nucleotides read TGTGCCAGCAGTTCGGACAGGTTGGGGCCTTACGAGCAGTACTTC.

This clone is judged medium-sized. The rearrangement uses TRBV21-1 and TRBJ2-7; no check of the table's D call, TRBD1, against the DNA was made. TRBV21-1 has pseudogene status. The CDR3 runs to 16 residues. The chain's CDR3 is CASSDRQDSFSYEQYF. The CDR3 DNA follows: TGTGCCAGCAGCGACCGACAGGATTCGTTTTCCTACGAGCAGTACTTC.

V usage is TRBV7-2 and J usage is TRBJ2-5; D may be TRBD1 (6 bases). V lost 8 bases to trimming and J lost 7 bases, with 11 bases between them. The V gene's germline CDR1 is SGHTA and CDR2 FQGNSA. The length of the CDR3 is 11 residues. The chain's CDR3 is CASGRGMTQYF. As DNA, the CDR3 is TGTGCCAGCGGCAGGGGAATGACCCAGTACTTC.

Remarks on this clone: The same CDR3 is also encoded by other DNA sequences in this sample. The chain is built from TRBV9 and TRBJ2-7, with D hard to call. The CDR3 sequence is 14 residues long. Germline V gene sequence: CDR1 SGDLS, CDR2 YYNGEE. Trimming removed 0 bases from V and 1 base from J, with 8 bases in between. The CDR3 bases are TGTGCCAGCAGCGTAGGGCCAGGATCCTACGAGCAGTACTTC. Its translation: CASSVGPGSYEQYF.

This rearrangement joins TRBV27 to TRBJ2-7, with unresolved D. With 2 bases removed from V and 3 bases from J, the gap between germline ends came to 8 bases. CDR1 and CDR2 (germline): MNHEY, SMNVEV (reference sequence). This CDR3 region has 13 residues. In nucleotides, the CDR3 is TGTGCCAGCAGTTTAACCGGCCACTACGAGCAGTACTTC. It encodes CASSLTGHYEQYF.